The 5 T cell receptor beta chains presented below share a single source sample, sequenced in a study of tumor and adjacent non-tumor tissue in lung cancer. No cell sorting was done before RNA was extracted from the tissue. TCRbeta libraries were built with three rounds of nested PCR, modified from ARM-PCR. TCRdb redid the calling of the multiplex PCR reads with MiXCR, one entry per CDR3 protein. The data hold about 110,000 distinct CDR3 sequences, with over 75% observed a single time. Material for sequencing was lung tumor tissue. Receptors originate from a man in his 70s with non-small cell lung cancer.

The V and J genes are TRBV30 and TRBJ2-2, with 13 positions matching TRBD2. CDR1 GTSNPN and CDR2 SVGIG come from the germline V gene (reference sequence). Trimming at V came to 3 bases and at J to 5 bases, leaving 9 bases not matched to a gene. There are 17 residues in the CDR3. CDR3 region: CAWSILAGGTRTGELFF. In DNA form, the CDR3 reads TGTGCCTGGAGCATACTAGCGGGAGGGACCCGTACCGGGGAGCTGTTTTTT. Variable domain in full (rest from reference TRBV30 and TRBJ2-2): SQTIHQWPATLVQPVGSPLSLECTVEGTSNPNLYWYRQAAGRGLQLLFYSVGIGQISSEVPQNLSASRPQDRQFILSSKKLLLSDSGFYLCAWSILAGGTRTGELFFGEGSRLTVL.

Of note for this clonotype: In this CDR3 the conserved last residue, phenylalanine or tryptophan, is missing, so a read error is likely. The gene calls are TRBV5-6 and TRBJ1-5, with 8 positions matching TRBD1. This CDR3 comprises 17 residues. The germline V gene encodes CDR1 SGHDT and CDR2 YYEEEE. Trimming took 1 base from V and 3 from J; bases not matched to a gene: 9. Here the CDR3 reads CASSLSTGQGNNQPQHY. The CDR3 coding sequence is TGTGCCAGCAGCTTGTCGACAGGACAGGGAAACAATCAGCCCCAGCATTAT.

This clonotype was seen repeatedly, ten times or more. The CDR3 nucleotides read TGCAGTGCTAGTCCTGAAGAGACCCAGTACTTC. It is translated as CSASPEETQYF. The rearrangement joins TRBV20-1 to TRBJ2-5; the D is unclear. Germline values: CDR1 DFQATT, CDR2 SNEGSKA (reference sequence). Trimming pared 3 bases from V and 3 bases from J, leaving 5 bases between. The CDR3 length is 11 residues.

In regard to this clonotype: The germline gene is not matched at one end of the junction; a read error may be the cause. The chain employs TRBV11-2 and TRBJ2-7, with no clear D. This CDR3 is built from 13 residues. CDR1 is SGHAT and CDR2 is FQNNGV in the germline V gene. CDR3 in amino acids: CASSLAVALGQCF. CDR3 bases: TGTGCCAGCAGCTTAGCCGTAGCTCTCGGGCAGTGCTTC.

Note on this clonotype: At one boundary the junction diverges from the germline segment, which might be a read error. This chain links TRBV29-1 with TRBJ1-6, with D maybe TRBD1 (5 bases). The CDR3 spans 14 residues. Per germline, CDR1 SQVTM and CDR2 ANQGSEA. The CDR3 region is CSAREGLGDSPVHF. The CDR3, as DNA: TGCAGCGCCCGGGAGGGACTGGGGGATTCACCCGTCCACTTT. Looking up the rest from reference TRBV29-1 and TRBJ1-6 gives the full variable domain: SAVISQKPSRDICQRGTSLTIQCQVDSQVTMMFWYRQQPGQSLTLIATANQGSEATYESGFVIDKFPISRPNLTFSTLTVSNMSPEDSSIYLCSAREGLGDSPVHFGNGTRLTVT.